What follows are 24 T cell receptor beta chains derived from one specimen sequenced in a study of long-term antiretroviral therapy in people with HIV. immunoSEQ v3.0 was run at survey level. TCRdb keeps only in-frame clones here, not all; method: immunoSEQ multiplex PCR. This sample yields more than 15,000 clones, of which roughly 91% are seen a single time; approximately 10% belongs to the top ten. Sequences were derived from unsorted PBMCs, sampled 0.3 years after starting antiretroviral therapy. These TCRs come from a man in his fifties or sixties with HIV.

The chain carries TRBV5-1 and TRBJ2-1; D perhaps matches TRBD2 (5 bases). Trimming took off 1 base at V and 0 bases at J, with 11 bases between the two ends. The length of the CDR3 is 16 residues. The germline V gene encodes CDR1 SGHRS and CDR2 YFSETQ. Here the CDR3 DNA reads TGCGCCAGCAGCTTGTACGTAGCGAGCTCCTACAATGAGCAGTTCTTC. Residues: CASSLYVASSYNEQFF.

This CDR3 reads CASSRGGQDSSEQFF. In DNA form, the CDR3 reads TGTGCCAGCAGCCGGGGAGGGCAGGATTCTAGTGAGCAGTTCTTC. This chain links TRBV4-2 with TRBJ2-1; the match to TRBD2 covers 7 bases. Germline CDR1 LGHNA, CDR2 YNFKEQ. V shed 4 bases and J 9 bases; nucleotides not matched to a gene: 12. This CDR3 has 15 amino acids.

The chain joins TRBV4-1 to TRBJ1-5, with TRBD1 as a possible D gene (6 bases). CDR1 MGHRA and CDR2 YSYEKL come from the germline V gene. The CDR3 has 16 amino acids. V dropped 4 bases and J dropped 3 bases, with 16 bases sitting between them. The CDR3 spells CASSLRGRQDNQPQHF. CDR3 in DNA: TGCGCCAGCAGCCTCAGAGGGAGACAGGACAATCAGCCCCAGCATTTT.

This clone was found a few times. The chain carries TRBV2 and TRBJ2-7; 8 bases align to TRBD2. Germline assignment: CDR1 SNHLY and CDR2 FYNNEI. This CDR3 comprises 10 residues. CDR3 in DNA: TGTACTGCCGGGACTAGAAAGTGGTACTTC. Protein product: CTAGTRKWYF. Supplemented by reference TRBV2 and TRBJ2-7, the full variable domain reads EPEVTQTPSHQVTQMGQEVILRCVPISNHLYFYWYRQILGQKVEFLVSFYNNEISEKSEIFDDQFSVERPDGSNFTLKIRSTKLEDSAMYFCTAGTRKWYFGPGTRLTVT.

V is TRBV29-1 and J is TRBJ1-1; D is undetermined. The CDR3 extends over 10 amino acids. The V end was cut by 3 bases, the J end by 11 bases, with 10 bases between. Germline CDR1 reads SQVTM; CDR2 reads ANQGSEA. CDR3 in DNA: TGCAGCGTTGATGGGAGGAAGGCTTTCTTT. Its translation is CSVDGRKAFF. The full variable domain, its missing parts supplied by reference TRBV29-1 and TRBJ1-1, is SAVISQKPSRDICQRGTSLTIQCQVDSQVTMMFWYRQQPGQSLTLIATANQGSEATYESGFVIDKFPISRPNLTFSTLTVSNMSPEDSSIYLCSVDGRKAFFGQGTRLTVV.

CDR3 DNA: TGTGCCAGTAGTCCGGCGACAGGGAATTTTCATGGCTACACCTTC. It codes for CASSPATGNFHGYTF. The rearrangement links TRBV19 to TRBJ1-2; 7 bases are a match to TRBD1. Germline V gene lookup returns CDR1 LNHDA and CDR2 SQIVND (reference sequence). J was trimmed by 6 bases and V by 5 bases; bases with no gene match: 12. The CDR3 runs 15 residues.

The DNA of the CDR3 is TGCACCAGCAGCCCTATACCGGGACCGCCGGGGTTTGGCGGGGAGCTGTTTTTT. This codes for CTSSPIPGPPGFGGELFF. The chain links TRBV1 to TRBJ2-2. TRBV1 is a pseudogene segment. CDR3 length: 18 amino acids.

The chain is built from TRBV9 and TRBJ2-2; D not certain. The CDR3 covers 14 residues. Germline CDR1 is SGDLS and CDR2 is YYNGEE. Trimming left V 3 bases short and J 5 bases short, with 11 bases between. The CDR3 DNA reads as TGTGCCAGCAGCGGGGCGGTTGGAACCGGGGAGCTGTTTTTT. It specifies CASSGAVGTGELFF.

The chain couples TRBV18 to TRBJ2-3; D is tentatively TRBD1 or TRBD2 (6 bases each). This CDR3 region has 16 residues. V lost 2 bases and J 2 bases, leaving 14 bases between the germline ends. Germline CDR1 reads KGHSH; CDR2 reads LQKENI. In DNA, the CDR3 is TGTGCCAGCTCACCAGGGGGCGGGGCATTCACAGATACGCAGTATTTT. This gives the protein CASSPGGGAFTDTQYF.

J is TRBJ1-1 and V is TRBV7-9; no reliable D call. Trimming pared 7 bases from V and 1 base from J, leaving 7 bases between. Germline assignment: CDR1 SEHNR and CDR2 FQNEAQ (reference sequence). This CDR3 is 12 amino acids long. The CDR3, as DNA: TGTGCCAGCATTTTACAGAACACTGAAGCTTTCTTT. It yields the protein CASILQNTEAFF.

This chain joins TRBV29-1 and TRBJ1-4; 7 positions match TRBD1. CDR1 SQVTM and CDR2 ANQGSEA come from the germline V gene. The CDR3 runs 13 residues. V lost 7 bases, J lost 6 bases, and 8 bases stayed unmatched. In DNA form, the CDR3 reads TGCAGCGCTATGACAGGGCAAGATGAAAAACTGTTTTTT. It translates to CSAMTGQDEKLFF.

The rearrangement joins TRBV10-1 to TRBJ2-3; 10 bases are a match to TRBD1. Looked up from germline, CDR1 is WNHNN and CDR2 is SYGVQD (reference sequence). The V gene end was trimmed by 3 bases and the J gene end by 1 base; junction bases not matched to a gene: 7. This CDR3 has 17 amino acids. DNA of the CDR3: TGCGCCAGCAGTGATAGTGGGACAGGGGTCCGCACAGATACGCAGTATTTT. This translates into CASSDSGTGVRTDTQYF.

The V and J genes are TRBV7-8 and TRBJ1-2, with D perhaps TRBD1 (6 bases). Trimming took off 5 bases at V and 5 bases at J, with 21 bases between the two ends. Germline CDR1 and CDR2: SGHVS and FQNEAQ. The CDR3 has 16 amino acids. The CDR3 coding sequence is TGTGCCAGCAGCCCAGGTAACCGGGGGCTTGAATATGGCTACACCTTC. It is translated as CASSPGNRGLEYGYTF.

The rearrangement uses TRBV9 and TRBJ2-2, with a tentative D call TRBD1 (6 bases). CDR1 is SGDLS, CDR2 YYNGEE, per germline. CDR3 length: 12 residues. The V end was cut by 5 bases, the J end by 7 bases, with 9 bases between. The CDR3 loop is CASRQGSGELFF. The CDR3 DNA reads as TGTGCCAGCAGACAGGGTAGCGGGGAGCTGTTTTTT.

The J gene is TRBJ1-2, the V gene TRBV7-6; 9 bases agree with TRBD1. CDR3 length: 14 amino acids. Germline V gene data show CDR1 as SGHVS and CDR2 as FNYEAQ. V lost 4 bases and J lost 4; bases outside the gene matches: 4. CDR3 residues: CASSSLTGGYGYTF. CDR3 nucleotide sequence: TGTGCCAGCAGCTCGCTGACAGGGGGCTATGGCTACACCTTC. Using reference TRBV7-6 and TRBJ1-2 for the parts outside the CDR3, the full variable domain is GAGVSQSPRYKVTKRGQDVALRCDPISGHVSLYWYRQALGQGPEFLTYFNYEAQQDKSGLPNDRFSAERPEGSISTLTIQRTEQRDSAMYRCASSSLTGGYGYTFGSGTRLTVV.

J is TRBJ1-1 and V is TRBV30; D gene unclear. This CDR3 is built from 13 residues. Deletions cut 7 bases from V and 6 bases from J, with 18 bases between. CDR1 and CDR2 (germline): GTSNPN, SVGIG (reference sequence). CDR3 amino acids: CAFQADAGAEAFF. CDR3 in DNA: TGTGCCTTTCAAGCGGACGCCGGGGCTGAAGCTTTCTTT.

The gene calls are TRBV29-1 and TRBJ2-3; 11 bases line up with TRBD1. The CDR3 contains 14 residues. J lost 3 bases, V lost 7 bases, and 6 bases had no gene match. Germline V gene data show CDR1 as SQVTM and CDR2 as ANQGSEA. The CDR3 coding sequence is TGCAGCGCCGAAGGACAGGGGGCAACAGATACGCAGTATTTT. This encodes CSAEGQGATDTQYF.

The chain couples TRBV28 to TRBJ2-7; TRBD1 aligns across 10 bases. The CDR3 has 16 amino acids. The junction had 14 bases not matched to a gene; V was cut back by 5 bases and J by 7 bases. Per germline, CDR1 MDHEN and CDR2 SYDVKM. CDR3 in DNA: TGTGCCAGCAGTAAAAACTCCGGGACAGGGGTTGAAGAGCAGTACTTC. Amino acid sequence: CASSKNSGTGVEEQYF.

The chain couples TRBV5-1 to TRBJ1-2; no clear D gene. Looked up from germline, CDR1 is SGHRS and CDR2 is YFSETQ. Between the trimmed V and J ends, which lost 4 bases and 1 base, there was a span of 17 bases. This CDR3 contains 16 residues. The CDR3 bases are TGCGCCAGCAGCACACACCCCGGGAACCTTAACTATGGCTACACCTTC. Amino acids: CASSTHPGNLNYGYTF.

CDR3 bases: TGTGCCAGCAGGAATCCGAACACCGGGGAGCTGTTTTTT. This encodes CASRNPNTGELFF. This chain joins TRBV25-1 and TRBJ2-2; D is unresolved. The CDR3 spans 13 residues. Germline V gene sequence: CDR1 MGHDK, CDR2 SYGVNS. The ends were cut back, 6 bases at V and 0 bases at J, with 5 bases in the middle.

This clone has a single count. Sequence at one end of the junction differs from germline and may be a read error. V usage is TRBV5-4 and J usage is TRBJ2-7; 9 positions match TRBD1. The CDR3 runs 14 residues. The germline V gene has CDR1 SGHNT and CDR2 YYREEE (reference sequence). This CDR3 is CASSFGGYGDRVSF. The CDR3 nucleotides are TGTGCCAGCAGCTTTGGAGGGTATGGGGACAGGGTTAGCTTC.

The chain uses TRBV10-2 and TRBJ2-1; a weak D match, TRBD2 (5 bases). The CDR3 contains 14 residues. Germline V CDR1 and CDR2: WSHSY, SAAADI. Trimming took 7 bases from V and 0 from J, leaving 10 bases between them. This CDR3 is CASTPGSSYNEQFF. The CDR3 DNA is TGCGCCAGCACCCCGGGGAGCTCCTACAATGAGCAGTTCTTC.

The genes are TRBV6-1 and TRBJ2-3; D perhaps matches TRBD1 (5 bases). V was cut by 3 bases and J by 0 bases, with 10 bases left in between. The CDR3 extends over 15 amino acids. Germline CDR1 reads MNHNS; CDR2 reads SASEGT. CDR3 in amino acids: CASSDTGQSTDTQYF. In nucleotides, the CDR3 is TGTGCCAGCAGTGATACTGGACAAAGCACAGATACGCAGTATTTT.

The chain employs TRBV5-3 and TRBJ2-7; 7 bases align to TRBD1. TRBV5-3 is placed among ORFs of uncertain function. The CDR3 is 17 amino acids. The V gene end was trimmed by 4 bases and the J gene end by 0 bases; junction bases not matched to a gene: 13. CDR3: CARSGDEGQMTSYEQYF. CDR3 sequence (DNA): TGTGCCAGAAGCGGAGACGAGGGACAGATGACCTCCTACGAGCAGTACTTC.